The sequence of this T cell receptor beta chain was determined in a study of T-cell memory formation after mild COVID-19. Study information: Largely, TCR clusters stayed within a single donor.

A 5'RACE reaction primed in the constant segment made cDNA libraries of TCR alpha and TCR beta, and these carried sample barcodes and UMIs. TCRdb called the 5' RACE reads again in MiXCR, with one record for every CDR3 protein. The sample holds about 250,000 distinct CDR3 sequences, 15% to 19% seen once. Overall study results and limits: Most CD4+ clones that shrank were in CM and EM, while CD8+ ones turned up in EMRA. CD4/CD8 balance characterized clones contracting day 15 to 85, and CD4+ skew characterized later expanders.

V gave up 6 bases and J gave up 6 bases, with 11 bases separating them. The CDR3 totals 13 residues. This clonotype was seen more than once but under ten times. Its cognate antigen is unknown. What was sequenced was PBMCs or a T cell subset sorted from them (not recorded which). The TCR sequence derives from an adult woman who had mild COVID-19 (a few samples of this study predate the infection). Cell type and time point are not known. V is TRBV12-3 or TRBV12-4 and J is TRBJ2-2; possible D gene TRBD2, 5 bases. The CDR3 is CASRQLVSGELFF. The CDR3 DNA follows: TGTGCCAGCAGGCAACTAGTATCCGGGGAGCTGTTTTTT.